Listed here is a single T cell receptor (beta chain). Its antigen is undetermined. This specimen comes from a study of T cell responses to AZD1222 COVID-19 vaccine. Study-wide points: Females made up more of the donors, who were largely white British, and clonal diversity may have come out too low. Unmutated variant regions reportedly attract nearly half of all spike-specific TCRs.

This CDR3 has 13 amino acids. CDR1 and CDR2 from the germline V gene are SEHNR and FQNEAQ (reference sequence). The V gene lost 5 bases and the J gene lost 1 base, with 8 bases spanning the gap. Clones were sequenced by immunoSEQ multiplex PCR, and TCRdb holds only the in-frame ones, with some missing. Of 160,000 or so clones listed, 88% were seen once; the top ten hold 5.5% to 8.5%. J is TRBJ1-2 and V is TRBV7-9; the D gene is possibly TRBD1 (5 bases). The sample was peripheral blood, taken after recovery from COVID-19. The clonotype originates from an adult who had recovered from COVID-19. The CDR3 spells CASSMTVNYGYTF. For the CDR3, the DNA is TGTGCCAGCAGCATGACAGTTAACTATGGCTACACCTTC.